Shown below are 30 T cell receptor beta chains from a single sample sequenced in a study of blood T cell repertoires in COVID-19. The assay was immunoSEQ multiplex PCR, and TCRdb's table has in-frame clones only and misses some. The sample lists a few hundred thousand clones, about 85% occurring once. Sequences were obtained from peripheral blood. These receptors were obtained from a woman aged 18-35 years with acute or convalescent COVID-19.

The V and J genes are TRBV7-2 and TRBJ2-3; D is uncertain. The CDR3 extends over 12 amino acids. The V gene lost 1 base and the J gene lost 6 bases, with 5 bases spanning the gap. Germline V gives CDR1 SGHTA, CDR2 FQGNSA. CDR3: CASSLGVDTQYF. The DNA for the CDR3 is TGTGCCAGCAGCTTAGGAGTTGATACGCAGTATTTT.

The V call is TRBV5-6, the J call TRBJ1-4; D is ambiguous. Germline-derived CDR1 and CDR2 are SGHDT and YYEEEE. The CDR3 contains 14 residues. Between the trimmed V and J ends, which lost 2 bases and 5 bases, there was a span of 10 bases. The chain's CDR3 is CASSLREYNEKLFF. Here the CDR3 DNA reads TGTGCCAGCAGCTTACGGGAGTACAATGAAAAACTGTTTTTT.

The rearrangement joins TRBV2 to TRBJ1-5; TRBD1 aligns across 10 bases. Looked up from germline, CDR1 is SNHLY and CDR2 is FYNNEI. The CDR3 is made up of 15 amino acids. V lost 3 bases to trimming and J lost 7 bases; unmatched junction nucleotides: 6. The CDR3 DNA reads as TGTGCCAGCAGTGAGACAGGGGGCCAGGGCCAGCCCCAGCATTTT. Translating it yields CASSETGGQGQPQHF.

CDR3 DNA: TGTGCCAGCAGACCATGGAGCGATAGCAATCAGCCCCAGCATTTT. Its translation is CASRPWSDSNQPQHF. The chain joins TRBV27 to TRBJ1-5; D gene unclear. Germline V CDR1 and CDR2: MNHEY, SMNVEV (reference sequence). The V and J ends lost 6 bases and 0 bases respectively, with 12 bases between them. The CDR3 runs to 15 residues.

The gene calls are TRBV5-3 and TRBJ1-5; 9 nucleotides agree with TRBD1. Being an ORF, TRBV5-3 has a function that is uncertain. The CDR3 is made up of 15 amino acids. V was pared by 4 bases and J by 6 bases, with 8 bases of the junction left unmatched. CDR3 bases: TGTGCCAGAAGCCAAGGGACAGGGAGGGGTCAGCCCCAGCATTTT. As protein: CARSQGTGRGQPQHF.

V usage is TRBV12-3 or TRBV12-4 and J usage is TRBJ1-1; 7 bases align to TRBD1. V gave up 8 bases and J gave up 6 bases; unmatched junction bases: 9. The CDR3 consists of 13 residues. The CDR3 region is CASDDRAGAEAFF. CDR3 DNA sequence: TGTGCCAGCGATGACAGGGCGGGTGCTGAAGCTTTCTTT.

Note on this clone: An end of the junction differs from the germline gene, which may be a read error. The chain uses TRBV6-1 and TRBJ1-1, with D tentatively TRBD1 (5 bases). Germline V gene lookup returns CDR1 MNHNS and CDR2 SASEGT. This CDR3 has 17 amino acids. The CDR3 coding sequence is TGTGCCAGCAGGGAAGGATGGGGTACAGGCAAAGACACTGAAGCTTTCTTT. Residues: CASREGWGTGKDTEAFF.

This clone has just one count. V and J are TRBV6-2 or TRBV6-3 and TRBJ2-3; TRBD2 matches 7 bases. Germline CDR1 and CDR2: MNHEY and SVGEGT. CDR3 length: 14 residues. J was trimmed by 1 base and V by 4 bases; bases with no gene match: 2. The DNA of the CDR3 is TGTGCCAGCAGTTGGCTAGCGGGCACAGATACGCAGTATTTT. This encodes CASSWLAGTDTQYF.

This chain uses TRBV24-1 with TRBJ2-7; 9 bases line up with TRBD1. The CDR3 sequence is 15 residues long. CDR1 KGHDR and CDR2 SFDVKD come from the germline V gene. Trimming cost V 2 bases and J 3 bases; bases outside gene matches: 4. In DNA form, the CDR3 reads TGTGCCACCAGTGATTCCGGGACAGGGATCTACGAGCAGTACTTC. As protein: CATSDSGTGIYEQYF.

This rearrangement joins TRBV20-1 to TRBJ1-4; D remains unclear. Trimming took off 3 bases at V and 5 bases at J, with 19 bases between the two ends. The CDR3 is 16 residues long. Germline CDR1 is DFQATT and CDR2 is SNEGSKA (reference sequence). The CDR3, as DNA: TGCAGTGCTAGTTCGATCCCCTTACTAAAGAATGAAAAACTGTTTTTT. Amino acids: CSASSIPLLKNEKLFF.

The chain is built from TRBV4-1 and TRBJ2-1; 9 bases map to TRBD2. With 1 base clipped from V and 9 bases from J, the junction kept 7 bases outside the gene matches. Looked up from germline, CDR1 is MGHRA and CDR2 is YSYEKL. The CDR3 covers 15 residues. CDR3 nucleotides: TGCGCCAGCAGCCAAGTTGTAGCGGGAGAGGGTGAGCAGTTCTTC. Residues: CASSQVVAGEGEQFF.

The chain couples TRBV2 to TRBJ1-1; D remains unclear. Per the germline V gene, CDR1 is SNHLY and CDR2 is FYNNEI. V lost 2 bases, J lost 0 bases, and 4 bases lay in between. This CDR3 is 13 amino acids long. CDR3 residues: CASSEQVNTEAFF. The CDR3 nucleotides read TGTGCCAGCAGTGAACAGGTGAACACTGAAGCTTTCTTT.

The V gene is TRBV7-3, the J gene TRBJ2-1; D is undetermined. Germline V gives CDR1 SGHTA, CDR2 FQGTGA. V lost 2 bases to trimming and J lost 1 base, with 9 bases between them. This CDR3 has 15 residues. DNA for the CDR3: TGTGCCAGCAGCTTAGTCTCCACTTCCTACAATGAGCAGTTCTTC. This translates into CASSLVSTSYNEQFF.

V usage is TRBV2 and J usage is TRBJ2-1; possible D gene TRBD1, 6 bases. Deletions cut 7 bases from V and 5 bases from J, with 24 bases between. Germline V CDR1 and CDR2: SNHLY, FYNNEI. The CDR3 loop spans 17 amino acids. The CDR3 region has the DNA TGTGCCAGCACCCAACGGGGTTACCGGGACAAGAACAATGAGCAGTTCTTC. Protein product: CASTQRGYRDKNNEQFF.

This clone has only one observation. V is TRBV30 and J is TRBJ1-1, with a weak D call TRBD1 (6 bases). Germline assignment: CDR1 GTSNPN and CDR2 SVGIG (reference sequence). This CDR3 is 13 amino acids long. Trimming stripped 1 base from V and 1 base from J, with 7 bases between. The CDR3 DNA reads TGTGCCTGGAGTGAACAGGGGAACACTGAAGCTTTCTTT. It encodes CAWSEQGNTEAFF.

The genes are TRBV28 and TRBJ2-7, with D possibly TRBD2 on 6 matching bases. The V and J ends lost 5 bases and 0 bases respectively, with 11 bases between them. Germline loops: CDR1 MDHEN, CDR2 SYDVKM. The CDR3 has 14 residues. CDR3 protein: CASSVGLFSYEQYF. DNA for the CDR3: TGTGCCAGCAGTGTGGGACTTTTCTCCTACGAGCAGTACTTC.

A word on this clone: A much larger clone differs from this one at a single base, so this may be a read error. Other DNA sequences of this sample code for an identical CDR3. This sequence joins TRBV11-2 and TRBJ2-5; TRBD1 matches 7 bases. V was pared by 3 bases and J by 5 bases, with 6 bases of the junction left unmatched. In germline, CDR1 is SGHAT, CDR2 FQNNGV. The CDR3 length is 14 residues. CDR3 DNA: TGTGCCAGCAGCTTTAACAGGGGAAAGGAGACCCAGTACTTC. Translation: CASSFNRGKETQYF.

V and J are TRBV7-2 and TRBJ1-1; D is possibly TRBD1 (6 bases). This CDR3 has 13 amino acids. CDR1 and CDR2 (germline): SGHTA, FQGNSA. V lost 8 bases and J lost 2, with 12 bases in between. In DNA form, the CDR3 reads TGTGCCAGCGTTCAGGGGTTTAACACTGAAGCTTTCTTT. It codes for CASVQGFNTEAFF.

The chain carries TRBV19 and TRBJ1-4, with 11 nucleotides matching TRBD1. This CDR3 is 19 amino acids long. The trim removed 6 bases at V and 5 bases at J, leaving 17 bases unmatched. Per the germline V gene, CDR1 is LNHDA and CDR2 is SQIVND (reference sequence). CDR3 bases: TGTGCCAGTAGCAAAGGACAGGGGGCGGGTTATAAGAAGAATGAAAAACTGTTTTTT. It encodes CASSKGQGAGYKKNEKLFF.

This sequence joins TRBV2 and TRBJ2-7, with D tentatively TRBD1 (5 bases). CDR1 is SNHLY, CDR2 FYNNEI, per germline. CDR3 length: 13 amino acids. The V end was cut by 6 bases, the J end by 3 bases, with 12 bases between. CDR3 sequence: CASSGDSHYEQYF. DNA of the CDR3: TGTGCCAGCAGCGGAGACAGTCACTACGAGCAGTACTTC. The full variable domain, completed using reference TRBV2 and TRBJ2-7, is EPEVTQTPSHQVTQMGQEVILRCVPISNHLYFYWYRQILGQKVEFLVSFYNNEISEKSEIFDDQFSVERPDGSNFTLKIRSTKLEDSAMYFCASSGDSHYEQYFGPGTRLTVT.

CDR3 coding DNA: TGTGCCAGCAGCGTTTCTTGGACAGGGGTGCGAAACACCATATATTTT. This encodes CASSVSWTGVRNTIYF. The chain is built from TRBV9 and TRBJ1-3; 9 nucleotides match TRBD1. With V trimmed by 2 bases and J by 5 bases, 8 bases remained unmatched. The CDR3 runs to 16 residues. CDR1 and CDR2 (germline): SGDLS, YYNGEE.

This chain uses TRBV27 with TRBJ1-5, with D hard to call. Germline V gives CDR1 MNHEY, CDR2 SMNVEV (reference sequence). The CDR3 runs 14 residues. Trimming stripped 8 bases from V and 8 bases from J, with 19 bases between. The CDR3 nucleotides are TGTGCCAGCTCACTCGGGAACAGCGACGAGCCCCAGCATTTT. Amino acids: CASSLGNSDEPQHF.

This chain joins TRBV5-5 and TRBJ1-4; D gene ambiguous. Germline V gene data show CDR1 as SGHKS and CDR2 as YYEKEE (reference sequence). V lost 0 bases and J 5 bases, leaving 8 bases between the germline ends. The CDR3 totals 14 residues. CDR3 sequence: CASSLDSANEKLFF. The DNA for the CDR3 is TGTGCCAGCAGCTTGGACAGTGCAAATGAAAAACTGTTTTTT.

The CDR3 bases are TGTGCCAGCAGTTCCCCCACGTGGCAGGGGAGCTCCTATAATTCACCCCTCCACTTT. Its translation: CASSSPTWQGSSYNSPLHF. V is TRBV27 and J is TRBJ1-6, with TRBD1 as a possible D gene (6 bases). Trimming shortened V by 4 bases and J by 0 bases, and 19 bases separated the two germline ends. CDR3 length: 19 amino acids. Germline V CDR1 and CDR2: MNHEY, SMNVEV (reference sequence).

V is TRBV27 and J is TRBJ1-2; D perhaps matches TRBD1 (5 bases). Germline V lookup: CDR1 MNHEY, CDR2 SMNVEV (reference sequence). The CDR3 runs 13 residues. V was cut by 7 bases and J by 2 bases, with 11 bases left in between. CDR3 nucleotides: TGTGCCAGCATGGAGGGGCCAAACTATGGCTACACCTTC. This codes for CASMEGPNYGYTF.

This clone was recorded a few times. Other DNA sequences in this specimen translate into the identical CDR3. V is TRBV18 and J is TRBJ1-1; the match to TRBD1 covers 8 bases. Unmatched junction bases numbered 8, after V lost 3 bases and J lost 2 bases. CDR1 and CDR2 (germline): KGHSH, LQKENI. There are 16 residues in the CDR3. CDR3 sequence: CASSPGTGSFNTEAFF. The CDR3, as DNA: TGTGCCAGCTCACCCGGGACAGGTTCTTTTAACACTGAAGCTTTCTTT.

The chain employs TRBV2 and TRBJ2-3; perhaps TRBD2 as D (7 bases). Trimming pared 9 bases from V and 2 bases from J, leaving 9 bases between. This CDR3 has 12 residues. Germline assignment: CDR1 SNHLY and CDR2 FYNNEI. The CDR3 loop is CARGGDTDTQYF. The DNA of the CDR3 is TGTGCCAGAGGGGGGGACACAGATACGCAGTATTTT.

The CDR3 region is CASSPLEREGWADTQYF. The DNA for the CDR3 is TGTGCCAGCAGCCCTCTGGAGCGGGAGGGCTGGGCGGATACGCAGTATTTT. V gene TRBV5-8 combines with J gene TRBJ2-3; 10 nucleotides align to TRBD2. Germline CDR1 and CDR2: SGHTS and YDEGEE. The junction had 14 bases not matched to a gene; V was cut back by 4 bases and J by 6 bases. The CDR3 sequence is 17 residues long.

The chain recombines TRBV7-9 with TRBJ1-1; no clear D. The V gene lost 6 bases and the J gene lost 1 base, with 15 bases spanning the gap. Germline loops: CDR1 SEHNR, CDR2 FQNEAQ (reference sequence). The CDR3 is made up of 15 amino acids. The CDR3 reads CASSHRREGNTEAFF. CDR3 in DNA: TGTGCCAGCAGTCATAGGAGGGAAGGGAACACTGAAGCTTTCTTT. Variable domain in full (rest from reference TRBV7-9 and TRBJ1-1): DTGVSQNPRHKITKRGQNVTFRCDPISEHNRLYWYRQTLGQGPEFLTYFQNEAQLEKSRLLSDRFSAERPKGSFSTLEIQRTEQGDSAMYLCASSHRREGNTEAFFGQGTRLTVV.

The chain employs TRBV2 and TRBJ2-1, with TRBD2 matching over 11 bases. V trimming: 7 bases; J trimming: 4 bases; junction bases outside the gene matches: 3. Germline V gene data show CDR1 as SNHLY and CDR2 as FYNNEI. The CDR3 runs 14 residues. The CDR3 coding sequence is TGTGCCAGCATATCTAGCGGGGGGTACAATGAGCAGTTCTTC. It translates to CASISSGGYNEQFF.